The rows below give T cell receptor beta chains drawn from one sample of a study of chemoradiotherapy in HPV16-positive cancers. Sequencing used immunoSEQ multiplex PCR; TCRdb keeps in-frame clones, though not all of them. The sample has about 7,400 clones; 75% to 85% are singletons. The material sequenced was tumor tissue, taken from a patient who underwent chemoradiotherapy. Every receptor here comes from a human donor with HPV-associated anogenital cancer. The CDR3 runs from the conserved cysteine through the conserved F or W. D genes are given only for firm matches. Not all rows give a size; the values are once, few, many and, for expanded clones, a class.

v_call	clone_size	j_call	d_call	cdr3_aa	cdr3_nt
TRBV11-3	-	TRBJ2-1	-	CASSLDRDEQFF	TGTGCCAGCAGCTTAGATAGAGACGAGCAGTTCTTC
TRBV10-3	-	TRBJ1-1	TRBD1	CAISESFGQGSTEAFF	TGTGCCATCAGTGAGTCGTTCGGACAGGGGAGTACTGAAGCTTTCTTT
TRBV9	-	TRBJ2-5	-	CASSVAGRGETQYF	TGTGCCAGCAGCGTAGCTGGAAGAGGGGAGACCCAGTACTTC
TRBV14	-	TRBJ1-2	-	CASSQDSKGTFGYTF	TGTGCCAGCAGCCAAGATAGTAAGGGGACATTTGGCTACACCTTC
TRBV5-1	-	TRBJ1-2	-	CASTRGPEEAGYTF	TGCGCCAGCACGAGGGGCCCCGAAGAGGCTGGCTACACCTTC
TRBV6-1	once	TRBJ1-3	-	CASTPKVAGGNTIYF	TGTGCCAGCACTCCCAAGGTCGCAGGGGGAAACACCATATATTTT
TRBV5-1	-	TRBJ1-2	TRBD1	CASSLGDREVYGYTF	TGCGCCAGCAGCTTGGGAGACAGGGAGGTATATGGCTACACCTTC
TRBV5-1	-	TRBJ2-2	TRBD1	CASSFNSGTGGAGELFF	TGCGCCAGCAGCTTCAACTCCGGGACAGGAGGAGCCGGGGAGCTGTTTTTT
TRBV25-1	-	TRBJ1-4	TRBD1	CASSRQGDSEKLFF	TGTGCCAGCAGTAGACAGGGGGATTCTGAAAAACTGTTTTTT
TRBV5-1	-	TRBJ2-7	-	CASSNGQGGEQYF	TGCGCCAGCAGCAACGGACAAGGGGGCGAGCAGTACTTC
TRBV5-1	-	TRBJ2-3	-	CASGAVGRATDTQYF	TGCGCCAGCGGCGCGGTGGGCCGGGCCACAGATACGCAGTATTTT
TRBV10-3	-	TRBJ2-2	-	CAISVARDAATNTGELFF	TGTGCCATCAGTGTCGCCCGGGACGCCGCTACGAACACCGGGGAGCTGTTTTTT
TRBV7-2	once	TRBJ2-3	TRBD2	CASSLVASGDADTQYF	TGTGCCAGCAGCTTAGTGGCTAGCGGGGACGCAGATACGCAGTATTTT
TRBV7-9	-	TRBJ2-4	TRBD1	CASAGTGDIQYF	TGTGCCAGCGCCGGGACAGGGGACATTCAGTACTTC
TRBV9	-	TRBJ2-3	-	CASSSRDRSTDTQYF	TGTGCCAGCAGCTCCCGGGACCGATCTACAGATACGCAGTATTTT
TRBV7-2	once	TRBJ1-2	TRBD1	CASSLGGQGIRGYTF	TGTGCCAGCAGCTTAGGAGGACAGGGGATCCGTGGCTACACCTTC
TRBV7-9	once	TRBJ2-5	-	CASSLVRTTINQETQYF	TGTGCCAGCAGCTTAGTACGAACTACCATAAACCAAGAGACCCAGTACTTC
TRBV5-1	once	TRBJ2-2	TRBD2	CASSFRTGGNTGELFF	TGCGCCAGCAGCTTCCGGACGGGGGGAAACACCGGGGAGCTGTTTTTT
TRBV7-9	-	TRBJ1-1	-	CASSLGRLNTEAFF	TGTGCCAGCAGCTTAGGACGCCTGAACACTGAAGCTTTCTTT
TRBV18	-	TRBJ1-1	-	CASSRGDTSEAFF	TGTGCCAGCTCACGAGGGGATACTTCTGAAGCTTTCTTT
TRBV4-1	-	TRBJ2-7	TRBD2	CASSQLAGNYEQYF	TGCGCCAGCAGCCAACTAGCGGGGAACTACGAGCAGTACTTC
TRBV30	-	TRBJ2-5	-	CAWSVHGLVGDRETQYF	TGTGCCTGGAGTGTACACGGACTGGTGGGGGACCGCGAGACCCAGTACTTC
TRBV11-2	-	TRBJ2-3	-	CASSWTGTRLTDTQYF	TGTGCCAGCAGCTGGACCGGGACAAGACTCACAGATACGCAGTATTTT
TRBV6-1	-	TRBJ1-1	TRBD1	CASSDQTGATEAFF	TGTGCCAGCAGTGATCAAACAGGGGCCACTGAAGCTTTCTTT
TRBV28	few	TRBJ1-6	TRBD1	CASSLSGTDHNNSPLHF	TGTGCCAGCAGTTTATCCGGGACAGATCACAATAATTCACCCCTCCACTTT
TRBV2	-	TRBJ2-3	TRBD1	CASRDRGTDTQYF	TGTGCCAGTAGGGACAGGGGAACAGATACGCAGTATTTT
TRBV5-1	once	TRBJ2-7	-	CASSWEGQAAYEQYF	TGCGCCAGCAGCTGGGAGGGACAGGCCGCCTACGAGCAGTACTTT
TRBV19	-	TRBJ1-1	-	CASQDTGGTEAFF	TGTGCCAGTCAGGACACTGGGGGGACTGAAGCTTTCTTT
TRBV4-2	-	TRBJ2-5	TRBD2	CASSRETSGVQETQYF	TGTGCCAGCAGCCGCGAAACTAGCGGGGTACAAGAGACCCAGTACTTC
TRBV6-1	-	TRBJ1-2	-	CASSEADRYYGYTF	TGTGCCAGCAGTGAAGCCGACAGATACTATGGCTACACCTTC
TRBV12-5	-	TRBJ2-5	-	CASGLGTGQETQYF	TGTGCTAGTGGCCTCGGGACCGGGCAAGAGACCCAGTACTTC
TRBV9	-	TRBJ1-6	-	CASSPTSYVDSPLHF	TGTGCCAGCAGCCCCACCTCCTATGTGGATTCACCCCTCCACTTT
TRBV19	-	TRBJ2-7	TRBD1	CASSMATGQLYEQYF	TGTGCCAGTAGTATGGCCACGGGACAGCTCTACGAGCAGTACTTC
TRBV7-2	-	TRBJ2-6	-	CASSLYTGANVLTF	TGTGCCAGCAGCTTATATACTGGGGCCAACGTCCTGACTTTC
TRBV5-1	-	TRBJ1-1	TRBD1	CASSQGQGTNTEAFF	TGCGCCAGCAGCCAGGGACAGGGGACGAACACTGAAGCTTTCTTT
TRBV20-1	-	TRBJ2-3	-	CSARTDTQYF	TGCAGTGCCAGGACAGATACGCAGTATTTT
TRBV21-1	-	TRBJ1-5	-	CASSPTGDGSNQPQHF	TGTGCCAGCAGCCCGACAGGGGATGGGAGCAATCAGCCCCAGCATTTT
TRBV7-7	-	TRBJ2-3	-	CASSRGVESDTQYF	TGTGCCAGCAGCCGCGGGGTAGAGTCAGATACGCAGTATTTT
TRBV15	-	TRBJ1-3	-	CATSRTKVDSGNTIYF	TGTGCCACCAGCAGAACCAAAGTTGACTCTGGAAACACCATATATTTT
TRBV30	-	TRBJ2-7	-	CAWSGRVGLYEQYF	TGTGCCTGGAGTGGTAGGGTCGGGTTGTACGAGCAGTACTTC
TRBV19	-	TRBJ2-1	TRBD2	CASSILGGNEQFF	TGTGCCAGTAGTATATTGGGGGGGAATGAGCAGTTCTTC
TRBV5-8	-	TRBJ2-3	TRBD2	CASSFGAGGWTDTQYF	TGTGCCAGCAGCTTCGGAGCGGGGGGTTGGACAGATACGCAGTATTTT
TRBV2	once	TRBJ2-3	TRBD2	CASALAGDTDTQYF	TGTGCCAGCGCACTAGCGGGGGACACAGATACGCAGTATTTT
TRBV28	-	TRBJ1-2	-	CASSSPGHPNNYGYTF	TGTGCCAGCAGCTCTCCAGGGCACCCAAATAACTATGGCTACACCTTC
TRBV11-2	-	TRBJ2-3	TRBD1	CASSDRGRGDTQYF	TGTGCCAGCAGCGACAGGGGGCGGGGAGATACGCAGTATTTT
TRBV2	-	TRBJ1-1	-	CASTFRAGDTEAFF	TGTGCCAGCACCTTCAGGGCGGGGGACACTGAAGCTTTCTTT
TRBV19	-	TRBJ1-6	TRBD1	CASSDTGGSNSPLHF	TGTGCCAGTAGTGATACAGGGGGCAGCAATTCACCCCTCCACTTT
TRBV14	once	TRBJ2-2	-	CASSLQDTGELFF	TGTGCCAGCAGCTTACAGGACACCGGGGAGCTGTTTTTT
TRBV7-9	-	TRBJ2-4	-	CASRKGETAKNIQYF	TGTGCCAGCAGAAAAGGAGAGACTGCCAAAAACATTCAGTACTTC
TRBV5-1	few	TRBJ1-2	-	CASSSSTGAYGYTF	TGCGCCAGCAGCTCCTCGACAGGCGCTTATGGCTACACCTTC
TRBV2	-	TRBJ1-1	-	CASSEVENPNTEAFF	TGTGCCAGCAGTGAAGTGGAAAACCCGAACACTGAAGCTTTCTTT
TRBV7-2	once	TRBJ2-2	-	CASSLAGGRTGELFF	TGTGCCAGCAGCTTAGCGGGGGGAAGAACCGGGGAGCTGTTTTTT
TRBV6-5	-	TRBJ1-5	-	CASSLKKGDGQPQHF	TGTGCCAGCAGCCTAAAGAAGGGTGATGGACAGCCCCAGCATTTT
TRBV10-3	-	TRBJ1-2	-	CAISESMAAYTF	TGTGCCATCAGTGAGTCGATGGCAGCCTACACCTTC
TRBV5-1	-	TRBJ1-3	TRBD1	CASSSRTGGPANTIYF	TGCGCCAGCAGCTCCCGGACAGGGGGCCCGGCGAACACCATATATTTT
TRBV6-5	-	TRBJ1-2	TRBD1	CASSAPGQGIIGYTF	TGTGCCAGCAGTGCTCCGGGACAGGGGATTATCGGCTACACCTTC
TRBV6-5	-	TRBJ2-3	TRBD2	CASSLAGLVTDTQYF	TGTGCCAGCAGTTTAGCGGGTTTGGTCACAGATACGCAGTATTTT
TRBV9	-	TRBJ1-3	-	CASSVIQMCGNTIYF	TGTGCCAGCAGCGTTATTCAAATGTGCGGAAACACCATATATTTT
TRBV6-5	-	TRBJ2-3	-	CASSDGAYTDTQYF	TGTGCCAGCAGTGACGGCGCGTACACAGATACGCAGTATTTT